The 2 T cell receptor beta chains below all came from one sample that was sequenced in a study of blood T cell repertoires in COVID-19. Some clones are missing from TCRdb's copy, which holds only in-frame ones; the method was immunoSEQ multiplex PCR. The table has fewer than 400,000 clones, around 84% seen once. The sample comprised peripheral blood. The source of these receptors is a human donor in a cohort sampled during active COVID-19.

This clone was recorded a few times. This chain links TRBV30 with TRBJ2-5, with TRBD2 identical over 10 bases. CDR1 and CDR2 from the germline V gene are GTSNPN and SVGIG (reference sequence). This CDR3 spans 15 amino acids. Trimming took 0 bases from V and 1 from J; bases not matched to a gene: 2. The CDR3 sequence is CAWSVLAGIQETQYF. The CDR3 DNA reads as TGTGCCTGGAGTGTACTAGCGGGAATCCAAGAGACCCAGTACTTC.

CDR3 nucleotide sequence: TGTGCCAGCAGCCAAGTCCTTTCACTTGATAGTGGAGGCACAGATACGCAGTATTTT. It codes for CASSQVLSLDSGGTDTQYF. The chain employs TRBV4-2 and TRBJ2-3; D remains unclear. Trimming pared 1 base from V and 1 base from J, leaving 21 bases between. The CDR3 runs to 19 residues. Germline V gene data show CDR1 as LGHNA and CDR2 as YNFKEQ.